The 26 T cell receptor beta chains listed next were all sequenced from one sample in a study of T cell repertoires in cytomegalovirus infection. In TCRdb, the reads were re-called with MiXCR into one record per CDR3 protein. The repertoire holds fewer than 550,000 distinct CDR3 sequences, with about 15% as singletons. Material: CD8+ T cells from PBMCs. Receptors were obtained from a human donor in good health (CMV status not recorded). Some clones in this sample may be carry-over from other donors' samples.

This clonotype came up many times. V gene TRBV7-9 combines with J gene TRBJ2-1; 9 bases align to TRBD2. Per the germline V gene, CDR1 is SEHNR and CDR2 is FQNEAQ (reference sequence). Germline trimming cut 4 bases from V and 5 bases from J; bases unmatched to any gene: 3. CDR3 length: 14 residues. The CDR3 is CASSSSGNDNEQFF. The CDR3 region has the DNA TGTGCCAGCAGCTCTAGCGGGAACGACAATGAGCAGTTCTTC.

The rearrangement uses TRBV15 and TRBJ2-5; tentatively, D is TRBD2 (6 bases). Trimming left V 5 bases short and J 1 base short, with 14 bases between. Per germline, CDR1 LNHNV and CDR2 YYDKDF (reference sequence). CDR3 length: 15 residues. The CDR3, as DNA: TGTGCCACCAGCCGCAGCGGGCTTCTCCAAGAGACCCAGTACTTC. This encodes CATSRSGLLQETQYF.

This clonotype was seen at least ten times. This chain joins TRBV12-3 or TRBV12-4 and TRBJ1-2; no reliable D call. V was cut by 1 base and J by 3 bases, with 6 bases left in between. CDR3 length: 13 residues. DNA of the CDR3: TGTGCCAGCAGTTTAGGGACCTACTATGGCTACACCTTC. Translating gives CASSLGTYYGYTF.

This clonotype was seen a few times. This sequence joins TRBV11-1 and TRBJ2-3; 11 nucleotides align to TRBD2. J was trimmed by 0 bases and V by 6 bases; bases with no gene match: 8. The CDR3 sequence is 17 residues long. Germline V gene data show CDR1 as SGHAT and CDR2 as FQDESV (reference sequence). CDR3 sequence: CASRLTSGAHSTDTQYF. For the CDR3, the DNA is TGTGCCAGCAGACTGACTAGCGGGGCACATAGCACAGATACGCAGTATTTT. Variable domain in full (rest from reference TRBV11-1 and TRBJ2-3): EAEVAQSPRYKITEKSQAVAFWCDPISGHATLYWYRQILGQGPELLVQFQDESVVDDSQLPKDRFSAERLKGVDSTLKIQPAELGDSAMYLCASRLTSGAHSTDTQYFGPGTRLTVL.

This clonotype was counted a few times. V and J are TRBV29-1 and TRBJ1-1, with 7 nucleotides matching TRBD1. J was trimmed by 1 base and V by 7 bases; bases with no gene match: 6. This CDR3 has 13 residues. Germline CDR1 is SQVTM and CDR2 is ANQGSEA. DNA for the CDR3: TGCAGCGCCCGAACAGGGGCGAACACTGAAGCTTTCTTT. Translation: CSARTGANTEAFF.

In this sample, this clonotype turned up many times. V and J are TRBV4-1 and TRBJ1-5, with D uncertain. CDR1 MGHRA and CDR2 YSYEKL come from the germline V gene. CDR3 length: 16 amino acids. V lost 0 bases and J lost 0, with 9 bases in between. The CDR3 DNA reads TGCGCCAGCAGCCAAGATCATGGGGTTAGCAATCAGCCCCAGCATTTT. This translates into CASSQDHGVSNQPQHF.

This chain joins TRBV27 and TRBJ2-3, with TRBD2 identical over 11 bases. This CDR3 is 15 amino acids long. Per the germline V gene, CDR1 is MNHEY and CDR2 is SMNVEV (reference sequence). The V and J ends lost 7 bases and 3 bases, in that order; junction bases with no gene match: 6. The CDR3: CASIVTSGGTDTQYF. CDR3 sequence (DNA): TGTGCCAGCATTGTTACTAGCGGGGGTACAGATACGCAGTATTTT.

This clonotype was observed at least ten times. In nucleotides, the CDR3 is TGTGCCAGCAGCAAAAGGCAAGGGTATAACTACGAGCAGTACTTC. Its translation is CASSKRQGYNYEQYF. The chain joins TRBV7-6 to TRBJ2-7; D is ambiguous. V was clipped by 5 bases and J by 3 bases, with 17 bases between them. In germline, CDR1 is SGHVS, CDR2 FNYEAQ. The CDR3 is made up of 15 amino acids. The full variable domain, rest sourced from reference TRBV7-6 and TRBJ2-7, is GAGVSQSPRYKVTKRGQDVALRCDPISGHVSLYWYRQALGQGPEFLTYFNYEAQQDKSGLPNDRFSAERPEGSISTLTIQRTEQRDSAMYRCASSKRQGYNYEQYFGPGTRLTVT.

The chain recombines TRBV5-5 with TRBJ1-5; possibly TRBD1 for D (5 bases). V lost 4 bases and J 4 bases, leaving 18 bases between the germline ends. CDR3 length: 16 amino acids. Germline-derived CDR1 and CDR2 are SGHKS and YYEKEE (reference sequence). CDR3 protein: CASSPGTVAFNQPQHF. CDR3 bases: TGTGCCAGCAGCCCCGGGACCGTCGCGTTTAATCAGCCCCAGCATTTT.

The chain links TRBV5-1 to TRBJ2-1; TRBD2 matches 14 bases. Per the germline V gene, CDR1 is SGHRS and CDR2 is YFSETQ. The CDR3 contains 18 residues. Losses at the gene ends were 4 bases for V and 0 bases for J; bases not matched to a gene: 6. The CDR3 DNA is TGCGCCAGCAGCCACCCAGGACTAGCGGGGGGCTCCTACAATGAGCAGTTCTTC. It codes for CASSHPGLAGGSYNEQFF.

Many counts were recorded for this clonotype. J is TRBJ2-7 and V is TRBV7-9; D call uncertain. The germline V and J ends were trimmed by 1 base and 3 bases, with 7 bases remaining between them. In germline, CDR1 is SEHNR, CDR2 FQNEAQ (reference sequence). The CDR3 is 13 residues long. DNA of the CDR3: TGTGCCAGCAGCTTAGAGGTGAGCTACGAGCAGTACTTC. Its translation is CASSLEVSYEQYF.

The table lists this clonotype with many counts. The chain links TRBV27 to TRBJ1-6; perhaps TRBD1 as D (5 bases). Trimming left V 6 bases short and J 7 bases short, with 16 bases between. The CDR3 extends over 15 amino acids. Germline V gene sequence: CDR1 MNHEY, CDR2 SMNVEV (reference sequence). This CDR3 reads CASSPSRRENSPLHF. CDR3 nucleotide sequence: TGTGCCAGCAGCCCCTCCCGCAGGGAAAATTCACCCCTCCACTTT.

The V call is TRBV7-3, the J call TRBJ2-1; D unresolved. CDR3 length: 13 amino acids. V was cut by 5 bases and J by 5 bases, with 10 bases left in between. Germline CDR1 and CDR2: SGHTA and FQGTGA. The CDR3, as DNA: TGTGCCAGCAGCAATCCTGAGGACAATGAGCAGTTCTTC. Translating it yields CASSNPEDNEQFF.

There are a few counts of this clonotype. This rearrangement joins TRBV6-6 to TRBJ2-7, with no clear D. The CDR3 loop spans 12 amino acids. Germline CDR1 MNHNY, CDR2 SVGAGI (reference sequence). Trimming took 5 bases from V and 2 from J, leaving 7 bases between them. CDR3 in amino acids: CASSDPTYEQYF. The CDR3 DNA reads TGTGCCAGCAGTGACCCGACCTACGAGCAGTACTTC.

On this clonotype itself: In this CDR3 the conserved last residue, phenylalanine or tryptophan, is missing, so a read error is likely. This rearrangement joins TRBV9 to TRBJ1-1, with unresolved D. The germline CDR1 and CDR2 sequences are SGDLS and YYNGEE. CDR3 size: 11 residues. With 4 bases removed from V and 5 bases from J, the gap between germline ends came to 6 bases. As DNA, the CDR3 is TGTGCCAGCAGCCCGAGGACTGAAGCTTTCTCT. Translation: CASSPRTEAFS.

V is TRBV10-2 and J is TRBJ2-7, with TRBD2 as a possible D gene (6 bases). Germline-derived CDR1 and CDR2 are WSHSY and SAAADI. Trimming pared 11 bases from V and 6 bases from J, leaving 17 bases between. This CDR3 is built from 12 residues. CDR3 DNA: TGCGCCCGGACCGGGCGGGGCCTCGAGCAGTACTTC. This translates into CARTGRGLEQYF.

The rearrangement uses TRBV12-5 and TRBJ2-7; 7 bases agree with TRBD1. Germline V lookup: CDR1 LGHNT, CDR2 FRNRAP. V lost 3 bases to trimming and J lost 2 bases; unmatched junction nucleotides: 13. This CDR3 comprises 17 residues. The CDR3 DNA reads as TGTGCTAGTGGTTTAAAGCCAGGACAGGCAGACGCCTACGAGCAGTACTTC. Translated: CASGLKPGQADAYEQYF. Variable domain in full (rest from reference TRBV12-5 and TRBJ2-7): DARVTQTPRHKVTEMGQEVTMRCQPILGHNTVFWYRQTMMQGLELLAYFRNRAPLDDSGMPKDRFSAEMPDATLATLKIQPSEPRDSAVYFCASGLKPGQADAYEQYFGPGTRLTVT.

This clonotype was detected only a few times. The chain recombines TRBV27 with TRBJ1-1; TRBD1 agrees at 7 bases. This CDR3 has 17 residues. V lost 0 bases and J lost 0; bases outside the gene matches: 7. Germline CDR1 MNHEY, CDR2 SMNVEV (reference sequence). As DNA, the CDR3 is TGTGCCAGCAGTTTATCAACAGGGGCGGGAATGAACACTGAAGCTTTCTTT. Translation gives CASSLSTGAGMNTEAFF.

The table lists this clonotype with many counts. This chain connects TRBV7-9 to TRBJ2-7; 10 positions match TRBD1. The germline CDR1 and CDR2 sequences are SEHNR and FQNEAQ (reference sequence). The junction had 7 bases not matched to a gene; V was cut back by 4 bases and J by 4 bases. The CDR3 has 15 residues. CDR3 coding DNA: TGTGCCAGCAGCTCCTCGACAGGGGGCGGATACGAGCAGTACTTC. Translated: CASSSSTGGGYEQYF.

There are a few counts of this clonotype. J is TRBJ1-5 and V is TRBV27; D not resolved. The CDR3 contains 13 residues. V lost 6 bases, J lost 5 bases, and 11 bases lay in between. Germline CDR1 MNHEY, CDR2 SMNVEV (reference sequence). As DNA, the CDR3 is TGTGCCAGCAGACCGGACGGGTATCAGCCCCAGCATTTT. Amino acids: CASRPDGYQPQHF.

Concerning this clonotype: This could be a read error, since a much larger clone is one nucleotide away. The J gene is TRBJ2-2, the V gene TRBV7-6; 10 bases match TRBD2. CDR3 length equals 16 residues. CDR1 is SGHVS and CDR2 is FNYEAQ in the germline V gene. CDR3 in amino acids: CASSPRASGGAGDLFF. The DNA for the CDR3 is TGTGCCAGCAGCCCGCGTGCTAGCGGGGGTGCCGGGGATCTGTTTTTT.

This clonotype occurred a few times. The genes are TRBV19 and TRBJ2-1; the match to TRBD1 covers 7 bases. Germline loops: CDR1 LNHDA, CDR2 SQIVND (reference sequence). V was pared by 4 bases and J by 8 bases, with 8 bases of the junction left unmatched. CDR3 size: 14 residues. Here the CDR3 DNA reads TGTGCCAGTAGTAAGGGGTCAGGGGGTGATGAGCAGTTCTTC. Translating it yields CASSKGSGGDEQFF.

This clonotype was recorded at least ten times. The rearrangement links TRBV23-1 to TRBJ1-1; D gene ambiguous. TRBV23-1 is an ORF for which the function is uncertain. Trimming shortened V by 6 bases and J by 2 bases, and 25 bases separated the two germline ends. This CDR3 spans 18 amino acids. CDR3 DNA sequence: TGCGCCAGCAGCCACCACGTAGACCTTCCGGCCGCCAACACTGAAGCTTTCTTT. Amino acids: CASSHHVDLPAANTEAFF.

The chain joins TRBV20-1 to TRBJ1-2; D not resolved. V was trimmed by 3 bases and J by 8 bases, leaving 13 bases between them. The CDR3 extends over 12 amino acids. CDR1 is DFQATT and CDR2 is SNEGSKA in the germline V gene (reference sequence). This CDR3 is CSARERSGGYTF. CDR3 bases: TGCAGTGCTAGGGAGAGGAGTGGGGGCTACACCTTC.

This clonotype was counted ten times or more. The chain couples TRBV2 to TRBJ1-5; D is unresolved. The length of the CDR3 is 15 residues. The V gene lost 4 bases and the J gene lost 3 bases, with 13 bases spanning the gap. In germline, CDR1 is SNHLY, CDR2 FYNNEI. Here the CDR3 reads CASSARLNTNQPQHF. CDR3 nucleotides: TGTGCCAGCAGTGCCAGGTTGAATACCAATCAGCCCCAGCATTTT.

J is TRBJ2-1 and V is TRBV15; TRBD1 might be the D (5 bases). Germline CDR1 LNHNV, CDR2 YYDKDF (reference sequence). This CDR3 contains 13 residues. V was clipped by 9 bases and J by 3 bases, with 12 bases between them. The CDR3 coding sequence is TGTGCCACAACTCCCGACAGCTACAATGAGCAGTTCTTC. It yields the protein CATTPDSYNEQFF.